The T cell receptor (beta chain) under discussion was sequenced for a study of spatial heterogeneity in lung cancer (dated by TCRdb to between 2018 and 2021). In the study overall: Beta-chain transcripts were consistently detected in greater numbers than alpha-chain transcripts, which likely reflected higher beta-chain transcript abundance. In tumor regions, TCR transcript counts showed a strong correlation with a T cell transcriptional module score derived from matched bulk RNA-seq. In the raw uncorrected reads, each unique combination of TCR and UMI appeared more than ten times on average. The study quantitatively compared TCR alpha and beta repertoires across multiple tumor regions, matched nontumor lung and blood in non-small cell lung cancer. The study linked features of the TCR repertoire to counts of nonsynonymous mutations, which were determined by whole-exome sequencing of tumor tissue. Both alpha and beta chains were TCR-sequenced in samples taken at surgery, namely 220 tumor regions, 64 matched nontumor lung samples and a few dozen PBMC samples.

CDR3 length: 15 amino acids, cysteine to phenylalanine. This entry keeps only the CDR3 DNA: 45 bases, framed from base 1. Trimmed from V: 5 bases; trimmed from J: 4 bases; junction bases lacking a gene match: 9. Sequences MDHEN (CDR1) and SYDVKM (CDR2) are obtained from the germline V gene. Preparation of the library involved 5' RACE. These reads were obtained on a NextSeq 500. In the TCR library protocol, a unique molecular identifier was attached to each TCR cDNA molecule so that PCR and sequencing errors could be corrected. For the original study's pipeline: TCR identification, UMI-based error correction and CDR3 extraction were performed with Decombinator tools. Expanded TCRs were defined as those above a frequency of 2 per 1,000, corresponding to the top 1% of the tumor frequency distribution. Expanded tumor TCRs statistically deemed absent (corrected P<0.05) from at least one tumor region were classed as regional, and all other expanded tumor TCRs were classed as ubiquitous. Renyi diversity was computed with the R vegan package after each repertoire had been subsampled 100 times to 5,000 TCRs. To build CDR3 similarity networks, amino acid triplet string-kernel similarity was used, and CDR3s were connected when their pairwise similarity was above 0.82. TCRdb reran the public reads through fastp at Q25 and MiXCR, keeping productive beta chains. Under each unique CDR3 protein, matching rows form one entry showing the most common genes and DNA. These V and J calls are TCRdb output, not the study's own analysis. For this sample the table gives about 9,800 distinct CDR3 sequences, of which about 6% were detected only once. 10% of the sample rests with the top ten.

The paper as a whole reports these results and caveats: TCR-seq coverage of tumor T cells was estimated to be only about 7% for alpha chains and about 13% for beta chains. The number of expanded intratumoral alpha and beta TCRs correlated with the tumor nonsynonymous mutation count. Counts of ubiquitous and regional expanded TCRs correlated with counts of ubiquitous and regional nonsynonymous mutations, respectively. Additional single-cell paired TCR alpha and beta sequencing was considered necessary to confirm, at a functional level, the hypothesis that regional TCRs recognize regional mutations.

This clonotype was counted many times. The antigen it binds to is not known. Per-base qualities were not stored, and no clone one base away is much larger. The sample's time point label is to be understood as: sample taken at primary tumor resection. Samples were obtained from about 69 patients with early-stage, untreated non-small cell lung cancer from the lung TRACERx cohort. Whole RNA extracted from tumor and nontumor lung tissue, or from cryopreserved PBMC samples, was used for TCR sequencing without cell sorting. Patients were selected for TCR sequencing only if sufficient RNA was available from at least two tumor regions. Tumor and adjacent nontumor lung specimens were reviewed by a lung pathologist before selection.

The chain was built from TRBV28 and TRBJ1-1; 8 nucleotides in the junction match TRBD1. The source material was lung tumor tissue, sampled at surgery. The TCR originated in a male donor with early-stage non-small cell lung cancer. DNA sequence: TGTGCCAGCAGTCCAGACAGGGGAGTTTTCACTGAAGCTTTCTTT. This translates into CASSPDRGVFTEAFF.